Listed below are T cell receptor beta chains from one sample, sequenced in a study of lymphopenia after photon versus proton radiotherapy. Produced via immunoSEQ multiplex PCR; TCRdb's table is partial and in-frame only. The sample has 55,000 to 85,000 clones, roughly 90% seen once; the top ten hold 2.2%. The sequencing used peripheral blood, collected from a patient treated with photon-based radiotherapy. These receptors all come from a woman in her 40s with cholangiocarcinoma. The CDR3 runs from the conserved cysteine through the conserved F or W. The D gene is left open where the match is weak. Part of the rows lack a size; the others show once, few, many or a class for expanded clones.

TRBJ1-2	-	-	TRBV6-6	CASSYGAGALTGGYTF	TGTGCCAGCAGTTACGGGGCGGGGGCGCTCACGGGAGGCTACACCTTC
TRBJ1-1	-	-	TRBV28	CASSLLTEAFF	TGTGCCAGCAGTTTATTGACTGAAGCTTTCTTT
TRBJ1-6	-	-	TRBV19	CASKKTGNSPLHF	TGTGCCAGTAAGAAAACAGGGAATTCACCCCTCCACTTT
TRBJ2-7	TRBD1	once	TRBV2	CASSGTGSYEQYF	TGTGCCAGCAGTGGGACAGGGTCCTACGAGCAGTACTTC
TRBJ1-2	-	-	TRBV27	CASSPPGTAGGGYTF	TGTGCCAGCAGTCCCCCCGGGACGGCTGGAGGAGGCTACACCTTC
TRBJ2-2	-	-	TRBV6-6	CASNRDYTGELFF	TGTGCCAGCAATCGGGACTACACCGGGGAGCTGTTTTTT
TRBJ2-7	-	-	TRBV27	CASSIQKTYEQYF	TGTGCCAGCAGTATTCAGAAGACCTACGAGCAGTACTTC
TRBJ1-2	TRBD1	-	TRBV6-1	CASEGQNYGYTF	TGTGCCAGCGAGGGACAGAACTATGGCTACACCTTC
TRBJ2-1	-	once	TRBV11-2	CASRPVSYNEQFF	TGTGCCAGCAGACCAGTTTCCTACAATGAGCAGTTCTTC
TRBJ1-1	-	-	TRBV10-3	CAISESGAEAFF	TGTGCCATCAGTGAGTCGGGTGCGGAAGCTTTCTTT
TRBJ2-5	TRBD1	-	TRBV11-3	CASSLGRGRETQYF	TGTGCCAGCAGCTTGGGCAGGGGGCGGGAGACCCAGTACTTC
TRBJ1-2	-	few	TRBV10-3	CAIRGEGYTF	TGTGCCATCAGAGGGGAAGGCTACACCTTC
TRBJ1-1	-	once	TRBV10-1	CASSLDRNTEAFF	TGCGCCAGCAGCCTCGACAGGAACACTGAAGCTTTCTTT
TRBJ1-1	-	-	TRBV5-6	CASSLGGVGTEAFF	TGTGCCAGCAGCCTGGGTGGGGTCGGCACTGAAGCTTTCTTT
TRBJ1-3	-	-	TRBV18	CASSPGVKSSSGNTIYF	TGTGCCAGCTCACCTGGGGTCAAGTCGAGCTCTGGAAACACCATATATTTT
TRBJ1-1	-	-	TRBV2	CASSGLDRGTEAFF	TGTGCCAGCAGTGGCCTCGACAGAGGCACTGAAGCTTTCTTT
TRBJ2-6	-	-	TRBV6-1	CASGIGSGANVLTF	TGTGCCAGCGGAATAGGATCTGGGGCCAACGTCCTGACTTTC
TRBJ2-7	TRBD1	-	TRBV7-6	CASSARQGDEQYF	TGTGCCAGCAGCGCGCGACAGGGGGACGAGCAGTACTTC
TRBJ2-1	TRBD2	-	TRBV6-5	CASNVAGAVNEQFF	TGTGCCAGCAACGTAGCGGGAGCGGTCAATGAGCAGTTCTTC
TRBJ2-3	-	-	TRBV11-3	CASSLEGQSTDTQYF	TGTGCCAGCAGCTTAGAGGGGCAGAGCACAGATACGCAGTATTTT
TRBJ2-1	-	-	TRBV6-1	CASSVPPGQVGGNEQFF	-
TRBJ2-1	TRBD1	-	TRBV15	CATTGGAGNEQFF	TGTGCCACCACAGGGGGCGCGGGCAATGAGCAGTTCTTC
TRBJ2-7	TRBD1	-	TRBV19	CASSPAGTGPYEQYF	TGTGCCAGTAGTCCAGCCGGGACAGGGCCCTACGAGCAGTACTTC
TRBJ2-1	-	-	TRBV14	CASSQGPQGSSYNEQFF	TGTGCCAGCAGCCAAGGGCCCCAGGGGAGCTCCTACAATGAGCAGTTCTTC
TRBJ2-3	-	-	TRBV7-9	CASSPQGRGKNTDTQYF	TGTGCCAGCAGCCCCCAGGGTCGGGGGAAGAACACAGATACGCAGTATTTT
TRBJ2-1	-	-	TRBV9	CASSVGMDNEQFF	TGTGCCAGCAGCGTAGGAATGGACAATGAGCAGTTCTTC
TRBJ1-5	-	-	TRBV10-3	CAISEATASNQPQHF	TGTGCCATCAGTGAGGCGACGGCGAGCAATCAGCCCCAGCATTTT
TRBJ1-2	-	-	TRBV19	CASIPGATGPTYGYTF	TGTGCCAGTATCCCCGGAGCGACAGGACCCACCTATGGCTACACCTTC
TRBJ2-1	-	-	TRBV30	CAWSVLADSYDEQFF	TGTGCCTGGAGTGTATTAGCGGATAGCTACGATGAGCAGTTCTTC
TRBJ1-1	-	-	TRBV7-9	CASSAPQGGTEAFF	TGTGCCAGCAGCGCCCCACAGGGTGGGACTGAAGCTTTCTTT
TRBJ2-6	-	-	TRBV5-4	CASSLAWGSGANVLTF	TGTGCCAGCAGCTTGGCCTGGGGATCCGGGGCCAACGTCCTGACTTTC
TRBJ1-1	-	once	TRBV27	CASSFGMNTEAFF	TGTGCCAGCAGTTTTGGTATGAACACTGAAGCTTTCTTT
TRBJ2-7	TRBD1	-	TRBV29-1	CSVVGGGQGSYEQYF	TGCAGCGTTGTGGGAGGAGGACAGGGATCTTACGAGCAGTACTTC
TRBJ2-7	-	-	TRBV25-1	CASSRAASYEQYF	TGTGCCAGCAGCAGGGCCGCCTCCTACGAGCAGTACTTC
TRBJ2-5	TRBD1	-	TRBV6-6	CASSYRQGAAETQYF	TGTGCCAGCAGTTACCGGCAGGGGGCCGCGGAGACCCAGTACTTC
TRBJ2-3	-	-	TRBV6-5	CASSPLGGALDTQYF	TGTGCCAGCAGTCCCCTGGGGGGGGCGCTGGATACGCAGTATTTT
TRBJ1-1	-	-	TRBV9	CASTKQQGLTEAFF	TGTGCCAGCACCAAACAACAGGGCCTCACTGAAGCTTTCTTT
TRBJ2-3	TRBD1	-	TRBV25-1	CASSVQGPSTDTQYF	TGTGCCAGCAGTGTACAGGGGCCTAGCACAGATACGCAGTATTTT
TRBJ2-3	-	-	TRBV9	CASSVGTDTQYF	TGTGCCAGCAGCGTAGGAACAGATACGCAGTATTTT
TRBJ1-1	-	-	TRBV19	CASSIDSPGTRAAEAFF	TGTGCCAGTAGTATAGATTCGCCTGGGACACGGGCTGCCGAAGCTTTCTTT
TRBJ1-2	-	-	TRBV7-2	CASSLDQGPYYGYTF	TGTGCCAGCAGCTTAGATCAGGGTCCCTACTATGGCTACACCTTC
TRBJ1-2	-	-	TRBV7-9	CASSGFRDAVPYGYTF	TGTGCCAGCAGCGGCTTCCGGGACGCCGTCCCCTATGGCTACACCTTC
TRBJ1-1	-	-	TRBV19	CASLTPGGPMNTEAFF	TGTGCCAGTCTTACCCCGGGGGGACCGATGAACACTGAAGCTTTCTTT
TRBJ2-7	-	-	TRBV6-5	CASMYQSTGSYEQYF	TGTGCCAGCATGTACCAGTCAACGGGGTCCTACGAGCAGTACTTC
TRBJ1-1	-	-	TRBV27	CASSLMRATNTEAFF	TGTGCCAGCAGTTTAATGAGGGCGACGAACACTGAAGCTTTCTTT
TRBJ2-6	TRBD1	-	TRBV9	CASSARTGASSGANVLTF	TGTGCCAGCAGCGCAAGGACAGGGGCAAGTTCTGGGGCCAACGTCCTGACTTTC
TRBJ1-5	TRBD1	-	TRBV11-2	CASSQDRGNQPQHF	TGTGCCAGCAGCCAGGACAGGGGAAATCAGCCCCAGCATTTT
TRBJ1-2	-	once	TRBV18	CASSPGTAGGYTF	TGTGCCAGCTCACCCGGGACGGCCGGGGGCTACACCTTC
TRBJ1-2	TRBD1	few	TRBV6-5	CASSPDRAGHTF	TGTGCCAGCAGCCCAGACAGGGCGGGACACACCTTC
TRBJ2-7	TRBD2	-	TRBV30	CAWSGTSAYEQYF	TGTGCCTGGAGTGGAACTAGCGCCTACGAGCAGTACTTC
TRBJ1-5	-	-	TRBV28	CASTVYSNQPQHF	TGTGCCAGCACCGTTTATAGCAATCAGCCCCAGCATTTT
TRBJ2-1	-	-	TRBV15	CATSQGEDLGISHNEQFF	TGTGCCACCAGCCAAGGTGAGGACCTCGGCATATCGCACAATGAGCAGTTCTTC
TRBJ2-3	-	-	TRBV28	CASSSPSDTQYF	TGTGCCAGTAGCAGTCCGTCAGATACGCAGTATTTT
TRBJ1-3	TRBD1	-	TRBV29-1	CSARTGIGGNTIYF	TGCAGCGCGAGGACAGGGATCGGAGGAAACACCATATATTTT
TRBJ2-7	-	-	TRBV29-1	CSGMEGYEQYF	TGCAGCGGCATGGAGGGTTACGAGCAGTACTTC
TRBJ2-5	-	-	TRBV5-1	CASSLEGSHQETQYF	TGCGCCAGCAGCTTGGAGGGCAGCCACCAAGAGACCCAGTACTTC
TRBJ2-7	-	-	TRBV7-9	CASSSAQEELGYEQYF	TGTGCCAGCAGCTCAGCCCAGGAGGAACTGGGCTACGAGCAGTACTTC
TRBJ2-7	TRBD2	-	TRBV23-1	CASSQSTTSGGYEQYF	TGCGCCAGCAGTCAATCGACAACTAGCGGGGGGTACGAGCAGTACTTC